The sequence of this T cell receptor beta chain was determined in a study of cytomegalovirus exposure and HLA in healthy donors (dated by TCRdb to the late 2010s). Regarding the study in general: In an earlier analysis of around 540 of the donors, 276 Gb of sequence data and some 100 million unique TCR beta sequences from 150 million to 200 million T cells were reported. An early release that covered around 590 HLA-typed donors contained 250 to 350 gigabases of sequencing data and 70 million to 100 million unique TCR sequences. Among the roughly 390 genotyped donors, more than 70% belonged to the genetic ancestry cluster associated with self-reported Caucasian donors. The aim of the study was to test whether cataloging public T cell receptors could identify signatures of past pathogen exposure. Using immunosequencing, the study profiled T cell repertoires from 500 to 800 subjects and related those repertoires to cytomegalovirus serostatus. Along with the approximately 650-subject first cohort, a separate validation cohort of 120 different subjects was used. To predict cytomegalovirus infection status, the study brought together high-throughput TCR immunosequencing, statistical association of individual TCRs with disease status, and machine learning. To study patterns of TCR occurrence, a later analysis re-analyzed previously published TCR beta repertoires from around 660 donors and added high-resolution HLA genotyping. In the later analysis, no new phenotypic data were used to find candidate immune exposures; instead, reliance was placed on TCR beta sequences and their occurrence across donors. In an earlier analysis of a few hundred of the donors, high-throughput TCR beta sequencing was used to judge whether each TCR beta V gene segment behaved as functional or pseudogenic. Donor age, sex, ethnicity and CMV serostatus were compiled together with the repertoire data. Genome-wide SNP genotypes for about 65% of the roughly 700 donors were used in a later genetic analysis, which treated that subset as a discovery cohort. All discovery cohort repertoires had been generated on a single sequencing platform. HLA typing covered class I and class II loci at four-digit resolution. The number of typed donors differed by locus: 629-630 for A, B, C, DRB1 and DQB1; 500 to 550 for DQA1; over 600 for DPA1; and about 450 for DPB1. A handful of DR-DQ haplotypes were treated as single units for association and clustering because of strong linkage in the cohort. Among some 400 genotyped donors of the cohort, an average of approximately 240,000 unique TCR beta nucleotide sequences was sequenced per donor, of which about 18% were non-productive.

Reading from cysteine to phenylalanine, the CDR3 counts 14 amino acids. Only the CDR3 region is kept as DNA, spanning 42 bases read in frame from base 1. The germline V gene specifies SGHRS as CDR1 and YFSETQ as CDR2. V and J lose 3 bases and 0 bases, and a span of 7 bases separates them. The cohort comprised 550 to 700 healthy bone marrow donors. At the time of sampling, all cohort members were nominally healthy, though unrecorded immune exposures were likely present. The donor was CMV seronegative and was included in the group of 352 seronegative cohort members. A peripheral blood sample was collected from each donor, and TCR beta sequencing was performed on peripheral blood mononuclear cells. The Qiagen DNeasy Blood Extraction Kit was used to extract genomic DNA from the blood cell samples. Points on this clone: Its antigen is currently not known. No qualities accompany the bases; no much larger clone lies one base away.

What the research found in general, with its limitations: Compared with the roughly 700-donor mean, donors in an Asian-associated ancestry cluster had fewer N-insertions in productive TCRs, according to a later genetic analysis. According to a later analysis, TCR association rates differed among HLA loci, with DRB1 alleles showing the most associated TCRs and HLA-C alleles showing the fewest. In an earlier analysis of around 600 of the donors, most TCR beta V segments appeared in productive rearrangements about 87% or about 30% of the time, broadly matching IMGT annotations. Some IMGT-functional V segments, including TRBV6-2 and TRBV6-3, could not be told apart with the 87-base-pair reads, so those segments were excluded. Most CMV-associated TCR beta chains appeared to be HLA-restricted in a later analysis, and the HLA associations seemed to be driven largely by CMV exposure. The classifier was reported to diagnose cytomegalovirus status with high specificity and sensitivity in both the original and validation cohorts. A later analysis reported that several top co-occurrence clusters appeared linked to parvovirus B19, influenza, CMV and Epstein-Barr virus. The cohort was sequenced for TCR beta chains only, and without alpha or paired-chain data the features that could be detected were limited. Three of the identified cytomegalovirus-associated TCR beta chains were confirmed in vitro to be specific for cytomegalovirus antigens. The presence/absence analyses assumed that sequencing depth was roughly uniform across donors, and that assumption may not be true. When HLA alleles, especially DR and DQ, strongly co-occurred, TCR associations were difficult to assign to individual alleles. Because counts were too low, about 17 rarely observed V segments, including chromosome 9 orphons, were excluded from the earlier analysis of 587 of the donors. An association between a missense DCLRE1C variant and V-gene and J-gene trimming of TCR beta chains was found in a later genetic analysis and replicated in an independent cohort. For the cohort, immune exposure information was limited to CMV serostatus. A further reported finding was that TCR beta sequences accurately predicted the HLA-A and HLA-B alleles for most subjects in the first cohort. In the study, some 180 TCR beta chains were listed as associated with cytomegalovirus. It was suggested by the authors that the approach could potentially be generalized to other disease states and immunological phenotypes. A group of highly shared sequence variants was considered likely to be a technical artifact of the sequencing pipeline. HLA typing was unavailable for some donors at each locus, so association tests used only the typed subset. Linkage disequilibrium might explain the correlated functional status among segregating V segments, but an unknown experimental factor could not be ruled out. While some public TCRs were present in many individuals, most TCR sequences turned up only very rarely across donors. In a later analysis, around 15,000 TCR beta sequences were associated with specific HLA alleles at a false discovery rate of 0.05. Compared with equally common non-associated chains, HLA-associated TCR beta chains in a later analysis were more clonally expanded and had lower generation probabilities.

Libraries were prepared through the immunoSEQ multiplex PCR assay. A mixture of 60 forward primers for TCR Vbeta segments and 13 reverse primers for TCR Jbeta segments was used in the multiplex PCR. The CDR3 region of rearranged TCR beta genes was amplified from genomic DNA by a multiplex PCR assay. Amplified TCR beta libraries were sequenced as 87-base-pair reads on the Illumina HiSeq System. From the authors' description of their analysis: In a later analysis, about 80 million unique TCR beta chains were counted across the 650 to 700 repertoires, and some 10 million of these chains were shared by at least two donors. Raw reads were error-corrected and collapsed into unique sequences with a nearest-neighbor algorithm that merged closely related sequences to remove PCR and sequencing errors. To assign V, D and J gene segments, CDR3 sequences were aligned to IMGT reference sequences. For a sequence to be retained, a match of at least six nucleotides was required to both a V gene segment and a J gene segment. A rearrangement counted as productive if the CDR3 had no stop codons and remained in frame with V and J, and every other rearrangement counted as non-productive. Following IMGT convention, CDR3 was defined as the stretch from the second conserved V-encoded cysteine to the conserved J-encoded phenylalanine. The earlier analysis of 550 to 650 of the donors excluded any sequence lacking an unambiguous match to a single V gene segment. An earlier analysis of several hundred of the donors classified V segments as functional when productive rearrangements were above 56.7% and as segregating when the standard deviation between donors was above 5%. A statistical classification framework was built to diagnose cytomegalovirus status from the catalog of TCR beta chain sequences. A later analysis assigned V and J genes by comparing TCR nucleotide sequences with IMGT/GENE-DB human TR gene sequences. In a later analysis, CDR3 sequences and most-parsimonious VDJ recombination scenarios were assigned using the TCRdist pipeline. A later analysis defined each TCR beta chain by its CDR3 amino acid sequence plus V-gene family, and excluded reads lacking a unique V-gene family. As a way to deal with suspected cross-contamination and a sequencing artifact, a later analysis dropped 640 or so nucleotide sequences that were highly shared and had low generation probability. For each public chain, a later analysis derived a clonal expansion index from normalized ranks of inferred template counts within each repertoire. Generation probabilities in a later analysis came from a VDJ recombination model fitted to out-of-frame rearrangements, and those results were checked against IGoR. A later analysis scored TCR-TCR, TCR-HLA and TCR-CMV co-occurrence with hypergeometric tests, applying a repertoire-size bias correction to TCR pairs. To estimate false discovery rates, a later analysis permuted the HLA or CMV assignments 20 times. In a later analysis, co-occurring TCRs were grouped using DBSCAN, with TCRdist sequence similarity added in when clustering inside HLA-allele-positive subsets. Co-occurrence clustering excluded repertoires with fewer than 30,000 or more than 120,000 public chains, plus five with anomalous nucleotide sharing. Here the immuneACCESS table is served through TCRdb, limited to in-frame sequences with V and J called. Missing clones are a known gap in these copies; in checked studies unresolved V genes cover under half, and the rest lacks a known reason. The V and J calls and clone size are taken from that table; D and trimming were inferred from the DNA. The sample records roughly 100,000 clones, 78% of which are singletons. The ten largest make up 1.3% of the sample.

The sequence is built from TRBV5-1 and TRBJ1-3; no D gene call is confident. This TCR came from a man aged 25 to 40 in good health and CMV-seronegative. The specimen was PBMCs. The nucleotide sequence is given as TGCGCCAGCAGCTGGGCTCTCTCTGGAAACACCATATATTTT. It codes for CASSWALSGNTIYF.